These 30 T cell receptor beta chains were all obtained from the same sample, sequenced in a study of metastatic and nonmetastatic thyroid tumors. Using MiXCR, TCRdb re-called clones from the PCR reads. This table has 100,000 or so clones, 15% appearing once. No patient received treatment before thyroid surgery. The sample taken for sequencing was blood. These receptors were obtained from a female donor with papillary thyroid cancer or a benign thyroid nodule (not recorded which). Some clones in this sample may be carry-over from other donors' samples.

As for this clone: Being one base from a much bigger clone, this may be a read error. The rearrangement joins TRBV18 to TRBJ2-3; TRBD2 matches 12 bases. The V and J ends lost 3 bases and 5 bases, in that order; junction bases with no gene match: 12. Germline assignment: CDR1 KGHSH and CDR2 LQKENI. The CDR3 totals 18 residues. The CDR3 sequence: CASSPDYGLAGWQDTQYF. The CDR3 bases are TGTGCCAGCTCACCCGACTACGGACTAGCGGGGTGGCAAGATACGCAGTATTTT.

This clone was found many times. The rearrangement uses TRBV20-1 and TRBJ2-7, with a weak D call TRBD1 (6 bases). The germline V gene encodes CDR1 DFQATT and CDR2 SNEGSKA (reference sequence). The length of the CDR3 is 12 residues. The V end was cut by 5 bases, the J end by 4 bases, with 12 bases between. The CDR3 is CSAETGLYEQYF. The CDR3 coding sequence is TGCAGTGCTGAAACAGGGCTGTACGAGCAGTACTTC.

There are many counts of this clone. The rearrangement uses TRBV12-3 or TRBV12-4 and TRBJ1-5; 7 nucleotides line up with TRBD1. The CDR3 loop spans 16 amino acids. Germline trimming cut 3 bases from V and 3 bases from J; bases unmatched to any gene: 8. The CDR3 DNA is TGTGCCAGCAGTTTTACAGGGGCGCCCTACAATCAGCCCCAGCATTTT. Translating it yields CASSFTGAPYNQPQHF.

This clone was seen many times. This rearrangement joins TRBV11-1 to TRBJ1-1, with 7 bases matching TRBD1. V gave up 8 bases and J gave up 5 bases; unmatched junction bases: 11. Per the germline V gene, CDR1 is SGHAT and CDR2 is FQDESV (reference sequence). The CDR3 totals 14 residues. CDR3 protein: CASDPRGGRTEAFF. Written as DNA, the CDR3 is TGTGCCAGCGACCCCAGGGGGGGTAGGACTGAAGCTTTCTTT.

This clone was observed a handful of times. A much larger clone lies one base from this, so it may be a read error. Other nucleotide sequences from this sample produce the same CDR3. The chain has TRBV19 and TRBJ2-6; no firm D call. Trimming shortened V by 1 base and J by 4 bases, and 11 bases separated the two germline ends. CDR3 length equals 16 residues. The germline gives CDR1 LNHDA, CDR2 SQIVND (reference sequence). The CDR3 loop reads CASSIGSRSGANVLTF. DNA for the CDR3: TGTGCCAGTAGTATAGGTAGCAGGTCCGGGGCCAACGTCCTGACTTTC.

This clone was observed many times. Other DNA sequences from this sample encode an identical CDR3 as well. The chain carries TRBV27 and TRBJ2-7, with TRBD1 matching 10 bases. The trim removed 6 bases at V and 0 bases at J, leaving 8 bases unmatched. Germline V CDR1 and CDR2: MNHEY, SMNVEV (reference sequence). This CDR3 region has 16 residues. For the CDR3, the DNA is TGTGCCAGCAGATTCCGAGGGACAGGGGTCTCCTACGAGCAGTACTTC. Translated: CASRFRGTGVSYEQYF.

This clone was seen many times. The identical CDR3 is also encoded by other nucleotide sequences in the sample. The chain carries TRBV20-1 and TRBJ1-1; D possibly corresponds to TRBD1 (5 bases). The CDR3 spans 12 residues. The germline V gene encodes CDR1 DFQATT and CDR2 SNEGSKA (reference sequence). Trimming left V 6 bases short and J 3 bases short, with 11 bases between. The CDR3 loop is CSAPRGDTEAFF. The CDR3 DNA follows: TGCAGTGCCCCCCGGGGGGACACTGAAGCTTTCTTT.

Concerning this clone: A much larger clone differs by one base, so this may be a read error. The same CDR3 arises from other DNA sequences in this sample as well. The chain uses TRBV27 and TRBJ2-5, with 12 bases fitting TRBD2. From germline, CDR1 is MNHEY and CDR2 SMNVEV (reference sequence). The CDR3 has 20 amino acids. CDR3 in DNA: TGTGCCAGCAGTGTATCCCGCCGCGGGGCAGGACTAGCGGGGTGGGAGACCCAGTACTTC. Protein sequence: CASSVSRRGAGLAGWETQYF.

At least ten counts were recorded for this clone. This chain connects TRBV11-1 to TRBJ2-1; D possibly corresponds to TRBD1 (6 bases). V gave up 0 bases and J gave up 2 bases, with 8 bases separating them. Germline V gives CDR1 SGHAT, CDR2 FQDESV (reference sequence). The CDR3 extends over 15 amino acids. In nucleotides, the CDR3 is TGTGCCAGCAGCTTAGCCCAGGGGCCCTACAATGAGCAGTTCTTC. Translated: CASSLAQGPYNEQFF.

This clone was observed many times. This sequence joins TRBV5-1 and TRBJ1-1, with D maybe TRBD1 (5 bases). The CDR3 extends over 17 amino acids. The ends were cut back, 0 bases at V and 1 base at J, with 16 bases in the middle. Germline V gene lookup returns CDR1 SGHRS and CDR2 YFSETQ. CDR3 nucleotide sequence: TGCGCCAGCAGCTTGGTGGCGGACGGGGGGAGGAACACTGAAGCTTTCTTT. The encoded protein is CASSLVADGGRNTEAFF.

This clone was detected many times. The rearrangement joins TRBV11-1 to TRBJ2-1; a weak D match, TRBD2 (5 bases). Germline V gene lookup returns CDR1 SGHAT and CDR2 FQDESV (reference sequence). The CDR3 runs to 15 residues. V dropped 5 bases and J dropped 0 bases, with 11 bases sitting between them. CDR3 protein: CASSLKRLSYNEQFF. In nucleotides, the CDR3 is TGTGCCAGCAGCCTAAAGCGGCTCTCCTACAATGAGCAGTTCTTC. The full variable domain, rest sourced from reference TRBV11-1 and TRBJ2-1, is EAEVAQSPRYKITEKSQAVAFWCDPISGHATLYWYRQILGQGPELLVQFQDESVVDDSQLPKDRFSAERLKGVDSTLKIQPAELGDSAMYLCASSLKRLSYNEQFFGPGTRLTVL.

This clone was detected many times. The chain uses TRBV7-8 and TRBJ2-5; D is undetermined. CDR1 is SGHVS and CDR2 is FQNEAQ in the germline V gene. V was pared by 5 bases and J by 5 bases, with 9 bases between. CDR3 length: 12 amino acids. CDR3 DNA: TGTGCCAGCAGCCTCAAGTGGGAGACCCAGTACTTC. Protein: CASSLKWETQYF.

Comments on this clone: A much larger clone sits a single nucleotide away, making a read error possible. The identical CDR3 is also encoded by other nucleotide sequences in the sample. The V call is TRBV9, the J call TRBJ1-4, with D maybe TRBD1 (6 bases). The CDR3 contains 15 residues. V was shortened by 3 bases and J by 5 bases, with 14 bases between the two germline ends. CDR1 SGDLS and CDR2 YYNGEE come from the germline V gene. The CDR3 DNA reads TGTGCCAGCAGCGCCAAATGGGGGGCAAATGAAAAACTGTTTTTT. As protein: CASSAKWGANEKLFF.

This clone was observed many times. J is TRBJ2-3 and V is TRBV15, with 8 bases matching TRBD2. The CDR3 runs to 17 residues. The germline V gene has CDR1 LNHNV and CDR2 YYDKDF (reference sequence). V dropped 2 bases and J dropped 0; count of bases not matched to a gene: 7. The CDR3: CATSRSLSGVSTDTQYF. In DNA form, the CDR3 reads TGTGCCACCAGCAGATCTCTTAGCGGGGTGAGCACAGATACGCAGTATTTT.

This clone was counted only a few times. Given a much more abundant clone one base away, this may be a read error. The chain uses TRBV11-2 and TRBJ2-1; maybe TRBD1 (5 bases). There are 15 residues in the CDR3. V was trimmed by 5 bases and J by 8 bases, leaving 19 bases between them. The germline V gene encodes CDR1 SGHAT and CDR2 FQNNGV. The CDR3 here is CASSEIGGRAYEQFF. CDR3 coding DNA: TGTGCCAGCAGCGAAATAGGCGGCAGGGCCTATGAGCAGTTCTTC.

This clone has ten or more counts. CDR3 region: CASSDPRGGGYTF. The CDR3 DNA follows: TGTGCCAGCAGTGACCCCCGGGGGGGCGGCTACACCTTC. The V gene is TRBV6-1, the J gene TRBJ1-2, with D possibly matching TRBD1 (6 bases). V lost 3 bases and J lost 8, with 13 bases in between. CDR3 length equals 13 residues. CDR1 and CDR2 from the germline V gene are MNHNS and SASEGT.

This clone was seen repeatedly, ten times or more. This rearrangement joins TRBV14 to TRBJ1-4, with a possible D match to TRBD1 (5 bases). This CDR3 has 14 amino acids. Per germline, CDR1 SGHDN and CDR2 FVKESK. The V end lost 4 bases, the J end lost 1 base, and 7 bases lay between the germline ends. CDR3 protein: CASSLGGTNEKLFF. The DNA of the CDR3 is TGTGCCAGCAGCCTCGGGGGAACTAATGAAAAACTGTTTTTT.

Comments on this clone: A read error may be the cause here, since a much bigger clone is one base away. J is TRBJ2-5 and V is TRBV7-9; D tentatively fits TRBD1 or TRBD2 (5 bases each). V shed 5 bases and J shed 1 base, with 14 bases lying between them. The germline V gene has CDR1 SEHNR and CDR2 FQNEAQ (reference sequence). This CDR3 is built from 15 residues. In DNA form, the CDR3 reads TGTGCCAGCAGCCGCCCCGGGACCCTCCAAGAGACCCAGTACTTC. It encodes CASSRPGTLQETQYF.

This clone has at least ten counts. V usage is TRBV30 and J usage is TRBJ2-7; the D is unclear. Trimming left V 1 base short and J 6 bases short, with 10 bases between. This CDR3 comprises 12 residues. The germline V gene has CDR1 GTSNPN and CDR2 SVGIG (reference sequence). In nucleotides, the CDR3 is TGTGCCTGGAGTGACCCCCAAATCGAGCAGTACTTC. Residues: CAWSDPQIEQYF.

This clone has ten or more counts. The CDR3 is CASSPHQGLAGTYEQYF. The CDR3 nucleotides read TGTGCCAGCAGCCCTCACCAGGGACTAGCGGGGACTTACGAGCAGTACTTC. The chain combines TRBV28 with TRBJ2-7; 13 bases are shared with TRBD2. Germline V CDR1 and CDR2: MDHEN, SYDVKM. The CDR3 is made up of 17 amino acids. V dropped 6 bases and J dropped 4; count of bases not matched to a gene: 12.

There are many counts of this clone. A much larger clone is a single base away; this may be a read error. The identical CDR3 is also encoded by other nucleotide sequences in the sample. The CDR3 nucleotides read TGTGCCAGCAGTGCGATTGACGGGGGGCACACTGAAGCTTTCTTT. It is translated as CASSAIDGGHTEAFF. The gene calls are TRBV2 and TRBJ1-1; a weak D match, TRBD1 (6 bases). CDR3 length equals 15 residues. The germline CDR1 and CDR2 sequences are SNHLY and FYNNEI. Between the trimmed V and J ends, which lost 4 bases and 3 bases, there was a span of 15 bases.

The sample holds many counts of this clone. The V call is TRBV28, the J call TRBJ2-3; 14 bases agree with TRBD2. CDR3 size: 18 residues. The V gene's germline CDR1 is MDHEN and CDR2 SYDVKM. With 5 bases clipped from V and 0 bases from J, the junction kept 7 bases outside the gene matches. CDR3 bases: TGTGCCAGCAGTCCCGCGGGACTAGCGGGGGCCAGCACAGATACGCAGTATTTT. This codes for CASSPAGLAGASTDTQYF. The full variable domain, completed using reference TRBV28 and TRBJ2-3, is DVKVTQSSRYLVKRTGEKVFLECVQDMDHENMFWYRQDPGLGLRLIYFSYDVKMKEKGDIPEGYSVSREKKERFSLILESASTNQTSMYLCASSPAGLAGASTDTQYFGPGTRLTVL.

This clone has at least ten counts. This sample includes further DNA sequences coding for the same CDR3. The chain uses TRBV5-1 and TRBJ2-7, with D possibly being TRBD2 (6 bases). The germline V gene has CDR1 SGHRS and CDR2 YFSETQ. The CDR3 contains 14 residues. Trimming removed 0 bases at V and 5 bases at J, with 12 bases between. The CDR3 bases are TGCGCCAGCAGCTTGGAAGGAGGGCTCGACGAGCAGTACTTC. Its protein product is CASSLEGGLDEQYF.

The rearrangement links TRBV4-1 to TRBJ2-2, with D uncertain. There are 14 residues in the CDR3. V dropped 0 bases and J dropped 5 bases, with 7 bases sitting between them. Per germline, CDR1 MGHRA and CDR2 YSYEKL. Written as DNA, the CDR3 is TGCGCCAGCAGCCAAGATCGGCATACCGGGGAGCTGTTTTTT. Translation: CASSQDRHTGELFF.

Only a few counts were recorded for this clone. One end of the junction fails to match germline, which may point to a read error. The V call is TRBV28, the J call TRBJ2-1; 8 bases align to TRBD2. Germline V lookup: CDR1 MDHEN, CDR2 SYDVKM. This CDR3 region has 16 residues. DNA of the CDR3: TGTGCCAGCAGTTTACTATCGGGGGGGCTGTACAATGAGCATTTCTTC. As protein: CASSLLSGGLYNEHFF.

Ten or more counts support this clone. The chain uses TRBV5-8 and TRBJ1-3; D is undetermined. Germline lookup yields CDR1 SGHTS and CDR2 YDEGEE. The V end was cut by 9 bases, the J end by 1 base, with 14 bases between. This CDR3 region has 14 residues. CDR3 nucleotide sequence: TGTGCCATCCCTAGGGCAAGGTCTGGAAACACCATATATTTT. Translation gives CAIPRARSGNTIYF. Together with reference TRBV5-8 and TRBJ1-3, the CDR3 gives the full variable domain: EAGVTQSPTHLIKTRGQQATLRCSPISGHTSVYWYQQALGLGLQFLLWYDEGEERNRGNFPPRFSGRQFPNYSSELNVNALELEDSALYLCAIPRARSGNTIYFGEGSWLTVV.

This clone was detected many times. CDR3 sequence: CASIPSGGTDTQYF. CDR3 bases: TGTGCCAGCATCCCTAGCGGAGGCACAGATACGCAGTATTTT. The chain carries TRBV6-5 and TRBJ2-3; 7 bases match TRBD2. This CDR3 has 14 amino acids. V gave up 7 bases and J gave up 1 base; unmatched junction bases: 5. CDR1 and CDR2 from the germline V gene are MNHEY and SVGAGI.

Of note for this clone: At one boundary the junction diverges from the germline segment, which might be a read error. The V and J genes are TRBV6-1 and TRBJ2-7; D may correspond to TRBD1 or TRBD2 (6 bases each). Per the germline V gene, CDR1 is MNHNS and CDR2 is SASEGT. The CDR3 contains 15 residues. The chain's CDR3 is CARSEGGQGSHEQYF. DNA for the CDR3: TGTGCCAGAAGTGAAGGGGGGCAGGGGTCCCACGAGCAATACTTC.

As to this clone: This may stem from a read error, because a much larger clone lies one nucleotide away. CDR3 sequence (DNA): TGTGCCAGCAGTTCGTACAGACACACCGGGGAGCTGTTTTTT. Translation gives CASSSYRHTGELFF. The chain is built from TRBV2 and TRBJ2-2, with D unclear. From germline, CDR1 is SNHLY and CDR2 FYNNEI. V was shortened by 5 bases and J by 3 bases, with 10 bases between the two germline ends. CDR3 length: 14 amino acids. Full variable domain (remainder filled in from reference TRBV2 and TRBJ2-2): EPEVTQTPSHQVTQMGQEVILRCVPISNHLYFYWYRQILGQKVEFLVSFYNNEISEKSEIFDDQFSVERPDGSNFTLKIRSTKLEDSAMYFCASSSYRHTGELFFGEGSRLTVL.

This clone has only a few counts. The sample carries other DNA sequences with the same CDR3. This rearrangement joins TRBV12-3 or TRBV12-4 to TRBJ2-7; D tentatively fits TRBD1 or TRBD2 (5 bases each). The V and J ends lost 5 bases and 3 bases respectively, with 17 bases between them. The CDR3 sequence is 15 residues long. Here the CDR3 DNA reads TGTGCCAGCAGTAAGGCTGGGGGTGCGGTCTACGAGCAGTACTTC. As protein: CASSKAGGAVYEQYF.